The 22 T cell receptor beta chains given below trace back to one sample, sequenced in a study of T cell changes during pregnancy in multiple sclerosis. The method was immunoSEQ multiplex PCR; TCRdb's version includes in-frame clones alone and lacks a portion of them. The table records about 20,000 clones, 88% of them present only once. Sequenced here: CD8+ T cells from peripheral blood mononuclear cells, sampled in the third trimester of pregnancy. These receptors originate from a female donor in good health, enrolled as a control in a pregnancy study.

This rearrangement joins TRBV1 to TRBJ2-3; the table's TRBD2 call for D was not verified on the DNA. TRBV1 is labeled a pseudogene. The CDR3 has 15 amino acids. In DNA, the CDR3 is TGCACCAGCACCCCCCACCTAGCGGGAGAAGATACGCAGTATTTT. Translated: CTSTPHLAGEDTQYF.

This chain connects TRBV7-3 to TRBJ2-1; 10 nucleotides match TRBD2. V dropped 5 bases and J dropped 2; count of bases not matched to a gene: 3. The CDR3 runs 15 residues. The germline V gene has CDR1 SGHTA and CDR2 FQGTGA. CDR3 coding DNA: TGTGCCAGCAGCCTTCTAGCGGGAGCCTACAATGAGCAGTTCTTC. Amino acids: CASSLLAGAYNEQFF.

The rearrangement links TRBV7-9 to TRBJ1-2; TRBD1 matches 10 bases. With 5 bases clipped from V and 2 bases from J, the junction kept 2 bases outside the gene matches. The CDR3 extends over 14 amino acids. Germline V gives CDR1 SEHNR, CDR2 FQNEAQ (reference sequence). The CDR3 here is CASSEDRGNYGYTF. CDR3 nucleotide sequence: TGTGCCAGCAGCGAGGACAGGGGGAACTATGGCTACACCTTC.

CDR3 protein: CASSRAGEGNEQYF. CDR3 DNA: TGTGCCAGCAGCCGGGCTGGGGAGGGCAACGAGCAGTACTTC. The chain employs TRBV9 and TRBJ2-7, with 7 nucleotides matching TRBD2. CDR3 length equals 14 residues. J lost 5 bases, V lost 4 bases, and 9 bases had no gene match. CDR1 SGDLS and CDR2 YYNGEE come from the germline V gene. The complete variable domain, with remaining parts taken from reference TRBV9 and TRBJ2-7, reads DSGVTQTPKHLITATGQRVTLRCSPRSGDLSVYWYQQSLDQGLQFLIQYYNGEERAKGNILERFSAQQFPDLHSELNLSSLELGDSALYFCASSRAGEGNEQYFGPGTRLTVT.

A remark on this clone: Other DNA sequences from this sample encode an identical CDR3 as well. This chain joins TRBV4-1 and TRBJ1-1; 7 nucleotides agree with TRBD1. CDR3 size: 15 residues. With 1 base clipped from V and 3 bases from J, the junction kept 5 bases outside the gene matches. Germline CDR1 and CDR2: MGHRA and YSYEKL. The CDR3 here is CASSQVEGADTEAFF. CDR3 coding DNA: TGCGCCAGCAGCCAAGTTGAGGGGGCGGACACTGAAGCTTTCTTT.

This chain uses TRBV7-2 with TRBJ2-1, with 7 bases aligning to TRBD1. The CDR3 has 18 amino acids. V trimming: 5 bases; J trimming: 0 bases; junction bases outside the gene matches: 13. The V gene's germline CDR1 is SGHTA and CDR2 FQGNSA. CDR3 in amino acids: CASSPGPGGTRSYNEQFF. DNA of the CDR3: TGTGCCAGCAGCCCCGGCCCAGGGGGAACTCGCTCCTACAATGAGCAGTTCTTC.

This sequence joins TRBV9 and TRBJ2-3, with 13 bases matching TRBD2. The CDR3 is made up of 15 amino acids. CDR1 SGDLS and CDR2 YYNGEE come from the germline V gene. V trimming: 4 bases; J trimming: 1 base; junction bases outside the gene matches: 0. As DNA, the CDR3 is TGTGCCAGCAGCACTAGCGGGGGGGGCACAGATACGCAGTATTTT. Residues: CASSTSGGGTDTQYF.

The chain employs TRBV7-2 and TRBJ2-7; D perhaps matches TRBD2 (5 bases). The CDR3 covers 13 residues. The germline V and J ends were trimmed by 4 bases and 4 bases, with 11 bases remaining between them. Germline loops: CDR1 SGHTA, CDR2 FQGNSA. The CDR3 nucleotides are TGTGCCAGCAGCTCGCTCCCGGGGTACGAGCAGTACTTC. It is translated as CASSSLPGYEQYF.

The V and J genes are TRBV9 and TRBJ1-5; 10 nucleotides line up with TRBD1. The CDR3 is 17 amino acids. Losses at the gene ends were 0 bases for V and 4 bases for J; bases not matched to a gene: 7. Per germline, CDR1 SGDLS and CDR2 YYNGEE. CDR3 region: CASSVAGQGVRNQPQHF. The DNA of the CDR3 is TGTGCCAGCAGCGTAGCTGGACAGGGGGTCCGTAATCAGCCCCAGCATTTT. Based on the CDR3 plus reference TRBV9 and TRBJ1-5, the full variable domain is DSGVTQTPKHLITATGQRVTLRCSPRSGDLSVYWYQQSLDQGLQFLIQYYNGEERAKGNILERFSAQQFPDLHSELNLSSLELGDSALYFCASSVAGQGVRNQPQHFGDGTRLSIL.

This clone has a handful of counts. The J gene is TRBJ2-2, the V gene TRBV4-1; unclear D gene. This CDR3 spans 14 amino acids. Trimming removed 7 bases from V and 8 bases from J, with 17 bases in between. From germline, CDR1 is MGHRA and CDR2 YSYEKL. CDR3 coding DNA: TGCGCCAGCACCGCAGGCACAACTGTAGGGGAGCTGTTTTTT. Amino acid sequence: CASTAGTTVGELFF.

The chain uses TRBV5-4 and TRBJ2-3, with 10 positions matching TRBD1. Germline CDR1 SGHNT, CDR2 YYREEE (reference sequence). Trimming took 3 bases from V and 8 from J; bases not matched to a gene: 6. The CDR3 runs 14 residues. The CDR3 here is CASSWDRGGATQYF. Written as DNA, the CDR3 is TGTGCCAGCAGCTGGGACAGGGGAGGTGCTACGCAGTATTTT.

The chain employs TRBV28 and TRBJ2-7; tentatively, D is TRBD1 (6 bases). The CDR3 length is 16 residues. The germline V gene encodes CDR1 MDHEN and CDR2 SYDVKM. V shed 4 bases and J shed 0 bases, with 16 bases lying between them. CDR3 in DNA: TGTGCCAGCAGTTATAATAGTCAGGACAGCTCCTACGAGCAGTACTTC. Translated, it gives CASSYNSQDSSYEQYF.

This chain connects TRBV23-1 to TRBJ2-3; TRBD2 agrees at 8 bases. TRBV23-1 is known as an ORF, though its function is uncertain. V lost 7 bases to trimming and J lost 2 bases; unmatched junction nucleotides: 11. The CDR3 length is 16 residues. The CDR3 region is CASTHISGALTDTQYF. CDR3 nucleotide sequence: TGCGCCAGCACCCATATTAGCGGGGCCCTCACAGATACGCAGTATTTT.

The chain employs TRBV27 and TRBJ1-5; D possibly corresponds to TRBD1 (5 bases). This CDR3 comprises 13 residues. V dropped 4 bases and J dropped 6 bases, with 10 bases sitting between them. The germline gives CDR1 MNHEY, CDR2 SMNVEV (reference sequence). CDR3 loop: CASSWGRRQPQHF. CDR3 sequence (DNA): TGTGCCAGCAGTTGGGGCCGACGTCAGCCCCAGCATTTT.

V and J are TRBV11-2 and TRBJ1-1; 9 bases are shared with TRBD1. V lost 3 bases and J lost 5; bases outside the gene matches: 10. The CDR3 is made up of 16 amino acids. Germline V CDR1 and CDR2: SGHAT, FQNNGV. The CDR3 sequence is CASSFFRGQGNTEAFF. DNA for the CDR3: TGTGCCAGCAGCTTTTTCCGTGGACAGGGGAATACTGAAGCTTTCTTT. The full variable domain, in which reference TRBV11-2 and TRBJ1-1 provide the parts outside the CDR3, is EAGVAQSPRYKIIEKRQSVAFWCNPISGHATLYWYQQILGQGPKLLIQFQNNGVVDDSQLPKDRFSAERLKGVDSTLKIQPAKLEDSAVYLCASSFFRGQGNTEAFFGQGTRLTVV.

This chain links TRBV6-1 with TRBJ2-7; TRBD2 aligns across 8 bases. With V trimmed by 6 bases and J by 1 base, 5 bases remained unmatched. CDR3 length: 14 amino acids. Per the germline V gene, CDR1 is MNHNS and CDR2 is SASEGT. The CDR3 region is CASRLAAYSYEQYF. For the CDR3, the DNA is TGTGCCAGCAGACTAGCGGCTTATTCCTACGAGCAGTACTTC.

The V and J genes are TRBV7-8 and TRBJ1-1, with 7 bases fitting TRBD1. The CDR3 runs to 15 residues. Germline V lookup: CDR1 SGHVS, CDR2 FQNEAQ. Trimming at V came to 3 bases and at J to 1 base, leaving 5 bases not matched to a gene. As DNA, the CDR3 is TGTGCCAGCAGCTTGCTGACAGGGACGAACACTGAAGCTTTCTTT. Its protein product is CASSLLTGTNTEAFF. Combining the CDR3 with reference TRBV7-8 and TRBJ1-1 gives the whole variable domain GAGVSQSPRYKVAKRGQDVALRCDPISGHVSLFWYQQALGQGPEFLTYFQNEAQLDKSGLPSDRFFAERPEGSVSTLKIQRTQQEDSAVYLCASSLLTGTNTEAFFGQGTRLTVV.

A word on this clone: Mismatch with germline at one junction end may stem from a read error. The genes are TRBV7-7 and TRBJ2-3, with unresolved D. Germline CDR1 SSHAT, CDR2 FNYEAQ (reference sequence). This CDR3 has 14 amino acids. CDR3 protein: CASSFVADTDTQYF. As DNA, the CDR3 is TGTGCTAGCAGCTTCGTCGCGGATACAGATACGCAGTATTTT.

The chain joins TRBV2 to TRBJ2-3; 7 nucleotides agree with TRBD2. The V and J ends lost 8 bases and 6 bases, in that order; junction bases with no gene match: 5. The CDR3 spans 12 residues. Germline CDR1 is SNHLY and CDR2 is FYNNEI. The CDR3 region has the DNA TGTGCCAGCCACCTGGGGGGGGATACGCAGTATTTT. Protein: CASHLGGDTQYF.

V gene TRBV27 combines with J gene TRBJ2-3; D might be TRBD1 (6 bases). The CDR3 totals 16 residues. Germline V gene lookup returns CDR1 MNHEY and CDR2 SMNVEV (reference sequence). Trimming shortened V by 2 bases and J by 2 bases, and 14 bases separated the two germline ends. CDR3 sequence: CASSLEGMGHTDTQYF. The CDR3 DNA sequence: TGTGCCAGCAGTTTAGAGGGTATGGGACACACAGATACGCAGTATTTT.

This chain uses TRBV5-6 with TRBJ1-5; D might be TRBD1 (5 bases). The length of the CDR3 is 14 residues. Germline V gene sequence: CDR1 SGHDT, CDR2 YYEEEE. Deletions cut 0 bases from V and 3 bases from J, with 7 bases between. The CDR3 region is CASSLDGANQPQHF. The DNA of the CDR3 is TGTGCCAGCAGCTTGGATGGGGCCAATCAGCCCCAGCATTTT.

The rearrangement links TRBV7-9 to TRBJ1-5; D is ambiguous. The CDR3 has 14 amino acids. Germline V lookup: CDR1 SEHNR, CDR2 FQNEAQ (reference sequence). Trimming stripped 1 base from V and 3 bases from J, with 7 bases between. CDR3 region: CASSLDGFNQPQHF. CDR3 in DNA: TGTGCCAGCAGCTTAGACGGGTTCAATCAGCCCCAGCATTTT.